Following are 24 T cell receptor beta chains from one sample sequenced in a study of T cells after posttransplantation cyclophosphamide. Using immunoSEQ multiplex PCR, the repertoire was profiled, and TCRdb retains in-frame clones only, with some absent. The sample shows over 9,000 clones, 85% to 95% of them seen only once. Sequencing used naive CD8+ T cells sorted from PBMCs. The receptors here all came from a man aged 25 to 40 in good health and a related stem cell transplant donor.

This rearrangement joins TRBV4-3 to TRBJ2-1; D not certain. V was clipped by 0 bases and J by 0 bases, with 15 bases between them. This CDR3 region has 18 residues. Looked up from germline, CDR1 is LGHNA and CDR2 is YSLEER. The CDR3, as DNA: TGCGCCAGCAGCCAAGAAAGTAGGAGCCTAAGCTCCTACAATGAGCAGTTCTTC. As protein: CASSQESRSLSSYNEQFF.

V gene TRBV6-1 combines with J gene TRBJ1-3; no definite D call. This CDR3 is 13 amino acids long. Per the germline V gene, CDR1 is MNHNS and CDR2 is SASEGT. V lost 3 bases and J 5 bases, leaving 8 bases between the germline ends. The CDR3 DNA reads TGTGCCAGCAGTGACGGGATTAGAAACACCATATATTTT. It translates to CASSDGIRNTIYF.

The chain recombines TRBV4-1 with TRBJ2-7; the D gene is possibly TRBD1 (5 bases). Germline V gene sequence: CDR1 MGHRA, CDR2 YSYEKL. This CDR3 comprises 15 residues. V gave up 4 bases and J gave up 4 bases, with 17 bases separating them. The CDR3 DNA follows: TGCGCCAGCAGCCCTGTTTTTCAGGGTGCGTACGAGCAGTACTTC. Encoded protein: CASSPVFQGAYEQYF.

Comment on this clone: Different DNA sequences within this sample yield the same CDR3. The J gene is TRBJ1-6, the V gene TRBV9; D is unresolved. With 4 bases removed from V and 0 bases from J, the gap between germline ends came to 11 bases. The V gene's germline CDR1 is SGDLS and CDR2 YYNGEE. This CDR3 has 16 amino acids. CDR3 sequence (DNA): TGTGCCAGCAGCCCAGAGGGTAACTCCTATAATTCACCCCTCCACTTT. This gives the protein CASSPEGNSYNSPLHF.

This chain joins TRBV4-1 and TRBJ2-2; 8 bases align to TRBD2. Per germline, CDR1 MGHRA and CDR2 YSYEKL. The V gene end was trimmed by 4 bases and the J gene end by 5 bases; junction bases not matched to a gene: 3. The CDR3 extends over 14 amino acids. The CDR3 DNA follows: TGCGCCAGCAGCCCCTCGGGAGGGACCGGGGAGCTGTTTTTT. It encodes CASSPSGGTGELFF.

The J gene is TRBJ2-5, the V gene TRBV21-1; the DNA was not used to check the table's D call, TRBD2. TRBV21-1 constitutes a pseudogene. This CDR3 region has 15 residues. CDR3 in DNA: TGTGCCAGCAGCAGCCAAGCGGGGGGGCAGGAAGAGCAGTACTTC. This translates into CASSSQAGGQEEQYF.

The V and J genes are TRBV19 and TRBJ2-2; D is perhaps TRBD2 (6 bases). V was shortened by 7 bases and J by 5 bases, with 23 bases between the two germline ends. CDR3 length: 17 residues. The germline CDR1 and CDR2 sequences are LNHDA and SQIVND (reference sequence). As DNA, the CDR3 is TGTGCCAGTACTCCGGGAGCTTGGGATCTCATGACCGGGGAGCTGTTTTTT. Translation: CASTPGAWDLMTGELFF.

The chain uses TRBV7-9 and TRBJ1-2; unclear D gene. V was shortened by 5 bases and J by 4 bases, with 8 bases between the two germline ends. Germline CDR1 is SEHNR and CDR2 is FQNEAQ (reference sequence). The CDR3 consists of 12 residues. The CDR3 is CASSPDFYGYTF. The CDR3 DNA sequence: TGTGCCAGCAGCCCGGACTTCTATGGCTACACCTTC.

V gene TRBV5-4 combines with J gene TRBJ2-5; 8 positions match TRBD1. Germline assignment: CDR1 SGHNT and CDR2 YYREEE (reference sequence). Trimming cost V 3 bases and J 2 bases; bases outside gene matches: 3. The CDR3 is made up of 14 amino acids. CDR3 amino acids: CASSSNRGQETQYF. Here the CDR3 DNA reads TGTGCCAGCAGCTCCAACAGGGGGCAAGAGACCCAGTACTTC.

As to this clone: The junction departs from the called germline gene at one end, perhaps through a read error. The rearrangement links TRBV9 to TRBJ1-2; 9 bases agree with TRBD1. The CDR3 runs 12 residues. The V gene's germline CDR1 is SGDLS and CDR2 YYNGEE. This CDR3 reads CASSGDRESFSF. CDR3 coding DNA: TGTGCCAGCAGCGGGGACAGGGAATCCTTCTCCTTC. The complete variable domain, with remaining parts taken from reference TRBV9 and TRBJ1-2, reads DSGVTQTPKHLITATGQRVTLRCSPRSGDLSVYWYQQSLDQGLQFLIQYYNGEERAKGNILERFSAQQFPDLHSELNLSSLELGDSALYFCASSGDRESFSFGSGTRLTVV.

A note on this clone: The sample contains more than one DNA sequence encoding this CDR3. The V call is TRBV7-6, the J call TRBJ2-2; D remains ambiguous. V was pared by 3 bases and J by 8 bases, with 10 bases between. The CDR3 covers 13 residues. Germline V lookup: CDR1 SGHVS, CDR2 FNYEAQ. CDR3 in amino acids: CASSLVSTGELFF. The DNA for the CDR3 is TGTGCCAGCAGCTTGGTTTCTACTGGGGAGCTGTTTTTT. The variable domain in full, with the rest retrieved from reference TRBV7-6 and TRBJ2-2, is GAGVSQSPRYKVTKRGQDVALRCDPISGHVSLYWYRQALGQGPEFLTYFNYEAQQDKSGLPNDRFSAERPEGSISTLTIQRTEQRDSAMYRCASSLVSTGELFFGEGSRLTVL.

This chain links TRBV7-6 with TRBJ2-2, with 12 bases fitting TRBD2. The V segment lost 1 base and the J segment 0 bases; nucleotides outside the gene matches: 3. This CDR3 has 18 residues. Germline values: CDR1 SGHVS, CDR2 FNYEAQ. CDR3 sequence (DNA): TGTGCCAGCAGCTTAGAACCTAGCGGGGGGGCGAACACCGGGGAGCTGTTTTTT. It specifies CASSLEPSGGANTGELFF. The whole variable domain, filled in from reference TRBV7-6 and TRBJ2-2, reads GAGVSQSPRYKVTKRGQDVALRCDPISGHVSLYWYRQALGQGPEFLTYFNYEAQQDKSGLPNDRFSAERPEGSISTLTIQRTEQRDSAMYRCASSLEPSGGANTGELFFGEGSRLTVL.

The rearrangement links TRBV5-6 to TRBJ2-4, with 9 bases matching TRBD2. The CDR3 covers 17 residues. V shed 4 bases, J shed 6 bases, and the junction held 14 bases outside the gene matches. Germline CDR1 and CDR2: SGHDT and YYEEEE. CDR3 amino acids: CASSRSGGGAYRNIQYF. The CDR3 nucleotides are TGTGCCAGCAGCCGTTCGGGCGGGGGGGCCTATAGAAACATTCAGTACTTC.

The chain has TRBV6-5 and TRBJ2-7; D perhaps matches TRBD1 (6 bases). Between the trimmed V and J ends, which lost 2 bases and 3 bases, there was a span of 11 bases. Germline V gives CDR1 MNHEY, CDR2 SVGAGI. This CDR3 has 14 residues. CDR3 protein: CASSYQGSRYEQYF. The DNA for the CDR3 is TGTGCCAGCAGTTACCAGGGGTCCCGCTACGAGCAGTACTTC.

This chain connects TRBV29-1 to TRBJ2-7, with 8 bases fitting TRBD1. V trimming: 6 bases; J trimming: 0 bases; junction bases outside the gene matches: 10. CDR1 and CDR2 (germline): SQVTM, ANQGSEA. This CDR3 has 15 amino acids. CDR3 protein: CSVLSPGQVSYEQYF. The CDR3 nucleotides are TGCAGCGTATTATCCCCGGGACAGGTCTCCTACGAGCAGTACTTC.

The chain recombines TRBV19 with TRBJ1-2; D perhaps matches TRBD1 (5 bases). The CDR3 covers 14 residues. The germline CDR1 and CDR2 sequences are LNHDA and SQIVND (reference sequence). Trimming cost V 7 bases and J 8 bases, with 20 bases left between them. The DNA of the CDR3 is TGTGCCAGTACCCCCTTTAGGGACTCAGGAGGCTACACCTTC. Amino acid sequence: CASTPFRDSGGYTF.

The chain carries TRBV7-9 and TRBJ2-1; D is possibly TRBD1 (6 bases). CDR3 length: 14 residues. In germline, CDR1 is SEHNR, CDR2 FQNEAQ (reference sequence). The ends were cut back, 4 bases at V and 7 bases at J, with 14 bases in the middle. The CDR3 DNA reads as TGTGCCAGCAGCTCCCCGGGACAAATAAATGAGCAGTTCTTC. This translates into CASSSPGQINEQFF.

This clone is a singleton in its sample. This rearrangement joins TRBV4-2 to TRBJ2-3; TRBD2 aligns across 7 bases. Germline-derived CDR1 and CDR2 are LGHNA and YNFKEQ. V gave up 0 bases and J gave up 0 bases; unmatched junction bases: 6. The CDR3 is 17 amino acids. CDR3 loop: CASSQDGPSGSTDTQYF. The CDR3 nucleotides read TGTGCCAGCAGCCAAGATGGACCTAGCGGAAGCACAGATACGCAGTATTTT.

The V and J genes are TRBV13 and TRBJ2-5; D is ambiguous. Trimming stripped 5 bases from V and 2 bases from J, with 12 bases between. Germline V gene lookup returns CDR1 PRHDT and CDR2 FYEKMQ (reference sequence). The CDR3 loop spans 14 amino acids. The CDR3 protein is CASSPKSAQETQYF. The CDR3 DNA reads TGTGCCAGCAGCCCCAAGAGCGCGCAAGAGACCCAGTACTTC. Combining the CDR3 with reference TRBV13 and TRBJ2-5 gives the whole variable domain AAGVIQSPRHLIKEKRETATLKCYPIPRHDTVYWYQQGPGQDPQFLISFYEKMQSDKGSIPDRFSAQQFSDYHSELNMSSLELGDSALYFCASSPKSAQETQYFGPGTRLLVL.

This clone was seen a few times. The DNA for the CDR3 is TGTGCCATCAGTGTGGGTGACACGAACACTGAAGCTTTCTTT. Translated, it gives CAISVGDTNTEAFF. This chain joins TRBV10-3 and TRBJ1-1; D is ambiguous. Germline CDR1 reads ENHRY; CDR2 reads SYGVKD. V lost 4 bases to trimming and J lost 1 base, with 10 bases between them. This CDR3 has 14 residues.

The rearrangement links TRBV5-4 to TRBJ1-1, with D possibly TRBD1 on 6 matching bases. The CDR3 length is 12 residues. V was clipped by 4 bases and J by 6 bases, with 10 bases between them. CDR1 is SGHNT and CDR2 is YYREEE in the germline V gene (reference sequence). The CDR3 region is CASSGQGPEAFF. DNA of the CDR3: TGTGCCAGCAGCGGTCAGGGGCCTGAAGCTTTCTTT.

This clone was seen a single time. This chain uses TRBV6-6 with TRBJ1-1, with D hard to call. This CDR3 has 15 amino acids. Germline loops: CDR1 MNHNY, CDR2 SVGAGI (reference sequence). V dropped 0 bases and J dropped 3 bases, with 11 bases sitting between them. CDR3: CASSYSAGRDTEAFF. The CDR3 DNA sequence: TGTGCCAGCAGTTACTCGGCGGGTAGGGACACTGAAGCTTTCTTT.

This chain links TRBV27 with TRBJ1-1; D might be TRBD1 (6 bases). CDR1 is MNHEY, CDR2 SMNVEV, per germline (reference sequence). CDR3 length: 13 amino acids. Trimming cost V 6 bases and J 5 bases, with 13 bases left between them. The CDR3 spells CASSLQGGTEAFF. The CDR3 coding sequence is TGTGCCAGCAGCCTACAGGGCGGAACTGAAGCTTTCTTT.

The chain couples TRBV5-4 to TRBJ2-7; D call uncertain. The CDR3 totals 13 residues. V lost 3 bases and J 1 base, leaving 8 bases between the germline ends. The germline CDR1 and CDR2 sequences are SGHNT and YYREEE (reference sequence). CDR3 coding DNA: TGTGCCAGCAGCTCAGGTCCGTCCTACGAGCAGTACTTC. It specifies CASSSGPSYEQYF.